The 32 T cell receptor beta chains reported below all come from one sample, sequenced in a study of blood T cell repertoires in COVID-19 (dated by TCRdb to 2020 to 2021). Library preparation used the immunoSEQ multiplex PCR assay. Sourced from immuneACCESS, this table was stored by TCRdb with only in-frame sequences that have V and J called. A share of the clones is absent; for the studies checked, an unresolved V gene accounts for under half, and the remainder has no known explanation. A total of around 94,000 clones appear in this sample, roughly 86% of them only once. The top ten hold more than 9% of the sample. The sample comprised peripheral blood. These receptors came from a man in his forties with active or convalescent COVID-19.

The rearrangement uses TRBV10-3 and TRBJ1-2, with unresolved D. Trimming took 6 bases from V and 0 from J, leaving 8 bases between them. Germline V lookup: CDR1 ENHRY, CDR2 SYGVKD. This CDR3 is 13 amino acids long. The CDR3 spells CAIRGNANYGYTF. The CDR3 DNA sequence: TGTGCCATCAGGGGCAACGCTAACTATGGCTACACCTTC.

The chain joins TRBV15 to TRBJ1-1, with a possible D match to TRBD1 (5 bases). The CDR3 sequence is 14 residues long. Trimming removed 5 bases at V and 3 bases at J, with 13 bases between. The germline V gene encodes CDR1 LNHNV and CDR2 YYDKDF (reference sequence). The chain's CDR3 is CATSPRGVDTEAFF. In DNA, the CDR3 is TGTGCCACCAGCCCTAGGGGTGTGGACACTGAAGCTTTCTTT.

This sequence joins TRBV4-1 and TRBJ1-3, with 8 bases aligning to TRBD1. The V gene end was trimmed by 6 bases and the J gene end by 2 bases; junction bases not matched to a gene: 9. This CDR3 has 16 residues. Germline CDR1 MGHRA, CDR2 YSYEKL. The CDR3 here is CASRLADREPGNTIYF. Written as DNA, the CDR3 is TGCGCCAGCAGACTCGCGGACAGGGAACCTGGAAACACCATATATTTT.

The genes are TRBV2 and TRBJ1-5; TRBD1 agrees at 10 bases. The CDR3 has 14 amino acids. Germline loops: CDR1 SNHLY, CDR2 FYNNEI. J was trimmed by 6 bases and V by 5 bases; bases with no gene match: 4. The CDR3 here is CASSPGQGSQPQHF. DNA for the CDR3: TGTGCCAGCAGTCCGGGACAGGGGAGTCAGCCCCAGCATTTT.

V is TRBV9 and J is TRBJ2-5; 9 bases agree with TRBD2. This CDR3 is 15 amino acids long. CDR1 and CDR2 (germline): SGDLS, YYNGEE. Trimming at V came to 0 bases and at J to 5 bases, leaving 5 bases not matched to a gene. This chain's CDR3 is CASSVEGLASETQYF. For the CDR3, the DNA is TGTGCCAGCAGCGTAGAGGGACTAGCCTCGGAGACCCAGTACTTC.

The V call is TRBV5-1, the J call TRBJ1-1; TRBD1 matches 7 bases. From germline, CDR1 is SGHRS and CDR2 YFSETQ. Losses at the gene ends were 6 bases for V and 1 base for J; bases not matched to a gene: 3. This CDR3 is built from 13 residues. In DNA, the CDR3 is TGCGCCAGCAAAGAGGGGGCGAACACTGAAGCTTTCTTT. Residues: CASKEGANTEAFF. The variable domain in full, completed from reference TRBV5-1 and TRBJ1-1, reads KAGVTQTPRYLIKTRGQQVTLSCSPISGHRSVSWYQQTPGQGLQFLFEYFSETQRNKGNFPGRFSGRQFSNSRSEMNVSTLELGDSALYLCASKEGANTEAFFGQGTRLTVV.

The rearrangement joins TRBV5-1 to TRBJ2-3; TRBD2 might be the D (6 bases). This CDR3 has 14 residues. Germline V gene data show CDR1 as SGHRS and CDR2 as YFSETQ. V was cut by 2 bases and J by 5 bases, with 12 bases left in between. CDR3 DNA sequence: TGCGCCAGCAGCTTTACACTAGCAGGAGATACGCAGTATTTT. It translates to CASSFTLAGDTQYF.

This clone was recorded once. This chain connects TRBV9 to TRBJ1-5; a weak D match, TRBD1 (6 bases). CDR3 length: 13 amino acids. V lost 4 bases and J lost 7, with 12 bases in between. From germline, CDR1 is SGDLS and CDR2 YYNGEE. CDR3 nucleotide sequence: TGTGCCAGCAGCCAAACAGGGTTCCAGCCCCAGCATTTT. Protein: CASSQTGFQPQHF.

The chain is built from TRBV19 and TRBJ1-4, with 10 bases that match TRBD1. The CDR3 has 14 amino acids. J was trimmed by 5 bases and V by 8 bases; bases with no gene match: 5. Germline-derived CDR1 and CDR2 are LNHDA and SQIVND (reference sequence). This CDR3 is CASGRGQGNEKLFF. The CDR3 region has the DNA TGTGCCAGTGGGAGGGGACAGGGGAATGAAAAACTGTTTTTT.

Written as DNA, the CDR3 is TGCGCCAGCAGCTTGGCAGGCAGGTCCCATCCCAATGAGCAGTTCTTC. It is translated as CASSLAGRSHPNEQFF. The chain carries TRBV5-1 and TRBJ2-1; no definite D call. CDR1 and CDR2 (germline): SGHRS, YFSETQ. V lost 0 bases to trimming and J lost 6 bases, with 16 bases between them. This CDR3 comprises 16 residues.

The V gene is TRBV13, the J gene TRBJ2-5; D unresolved. CDR1 PRHDT and CDR2 FYEKMQ come from the germline V gene (reference sequence). The V gene lost 2 bases and the J gene lost 5 bases, with 9 bases spanning the gap. This CDR3 has 13 residues. CDR3 in amino acids: CASSLRWAETQYF. The CDR3 DNA sequence: TGTGCCAGCAGCTTAAGGTGGGCGGAGACCCAGTACTTC.

This rearrangement joins TRBV5-1 to TRBJ1-6; 9 positions agree with TRBD1. The CDR3 contains 16 residues. The J segment lost 8 bases and the V segment lost 2 bases, leaving 8 bases of the junction unmatched. Germline values: CDR1 SGHRS, CDR2 YFSETQ. The CDR3 region has the DNA TGCGCCAGCAGCTTATCCGGGACAGGGAAGGATTCACCCCTCCACTTT. This gives the protein CASSLSGTGKDSPLHF.

J is TRBJ2-3 and V is TRBV10-3, with TRBD2 as a possible D gene (6 bases). CDR1 is ENHRY and CDR2 is SYGVKD in the germline V gene. V dropped 3 bases and J dropped 8 bases, with 15 bases sitting between them. The CDR3 loop spans 14 amino acids. CDR3 region: CAISDNSAGTTQYF. The CDR3 DNA reads TGTGCCATCAGTGATAATTCGGCGGGGACTACGCAGTATTTT.

This clone is labeled as large. As DNA, the CDR3 is TGTGCCAGCAGTTACTCATCGGCGGGGGAGCAGTACTTC. Residues: CASSYSSAGEQYF. The V gene is TRBV6-5, the J gene TRBJ2-7; the D gene is possibly TRBD2 (6 bases). The CDR3 totals 13 residues. Germline V CDR1 and CDR2: MNHEY, SVGAGI. The V gene lost 0 bases and the J gene lost 7 bases, with 10 bases spanning the gap.

The rearrangement uses TRBV6-5 and TRBJ2-2, with 8 bases fitting TRBD2. The CDR3 is 14 residues long. V lost 7 bases, J lost 3 bases, and 4 bases stayed unmatched. Per the germline V gene, CDR1 is MNHEY and CDR2 is SVGAGI. The chain's CDR3 is CASTAGADTGELFF. CDR3 coding DNA: TGTGCCAGCACAGCGGGGGCCGACACCGGGGAGCTGTTTTTT.

The rearrangement joins TRBV7-9 to TRBJ2-1; tentative D call: TRBD2 (6 bases). With 5 bases removed from V and 4 bases from J, the gap between germline ends came to 15 bases. The CDR3 length is 15 residues. CDR1 is SEHNR and CDR2 is FQNEAQ in the germline V gene (reference sequence). The CDR3 is CASSPAGSGYNEQFF. CDR3 in DNA: TGTGCCAGCAGCCCTGCGGGGTCCGGATACAATGAGCAGTTCTTC. The full variable domain, rest sourced from reference TRBV7-9 and TRBJ2-1, is DTGVSQNPRHKITKRGQNVTFRCDPISEHNRLYWYRQTLGQGPEFLTYFQNEAQLEKSRLLSDRFSAERPKGSFSTLEIQRTEQGDSAMYLCASSPAGSGYNEQFFGPGTRLTVL.

This clone was picked up one time. The chain carries TRBV18 and TRBJ2-7; TRBD1 aligns across 8 bases. The CDR3 runs 15 residues. V was clipped by 3 bases and J by 4 bases; unmatched bases: 8. In germline, CDR1 is KGHSH, CDR2 LQKENI. The CDR3, as DNA: TGTGCCAGCTCACCGTCAGGGGGCGCCGGATACGAGCAGTACTTC. This encodes CASSPSGGAGYEQYF. The full variable domain, rest sourced from reference TRBV18 and TRBJ2-7, is NAGVMQNPRHLVRRRGQEARLRCSPMKGHSHVYWYRQLPEEGLKFMVYLQKENIIDESGMPKERFSAEFPKEGPSILRIQQVVRGDSAAYFCASSPSGGAGYEQYFGPGTRLTVT.

The chain is built from TRBV12-3 or TRBV12-4 and TRBJ1-6; D perhaps matches TRBD1 (5 bases). The V end was cut by 1 base, the J end by 10 bases, with 8 bases between. This CDR3 has 13 amino acids. In nucleotides, the CDR3 is TGTGCCAGCAGTTTAGGCGGGGGATCACCCCTCCACTTT. It specifies CASSLGGGSPLHF.

The chain recombines TRBV3-1 (or the pseudogene TRBV3-2) with TRBJ2-1, with TRBD2 matching 9 bases. This CDR3 has 16 residues. V trimming: 1 base; J trimming: 2 bases; junction bases outside the gene matches: 3. The germline gives CDR1 LGHDT, CDR2 YNNKEL (reference sequence). Here the CDR3 DNA reads TGTGCCAGCAGCCAAGGCGGGGGGGCTCCCTACAATGAGCAGTTCTTC. Amino acid sequence: CASSQGGGAPYNEQFF.

The J gene is TRBJ2-5, the V gene TRBV7-3; the match to TRBD2 covers 11 bases. V shed 4 bases and J 4 bases; nucleotides not matched to a gene: 14. The CDR3 covers 18 residues. From germline, CDR1 is SGHTA and CDR2 FQGTGA. CDR3 residues: CASSSLAGGPIERETQYF. The CDR3, as DNA: TGTGCCAGCAGCTCGTTAGCGGGGGGGCCGATTGAAAGAGAGACCCAGTACTTC.

V and J are TRBV5-6 and TRBJ2-3; D not resolved. Trimming stripped 4 bases from V and 0 bases from J, with 9 bases between. The CDR3 covers 14 residues. Germline CDR1 SGHDT, CDR2 YYEEEE. The CDR3 is CASSIETSTDTQYF. Here the CDR3 DNA reads TGTGCCAGCAGCATCGAGACTAGCACAGATACGCAGTATTTT.

CDR3 loop: CASSSPGQTNTEAFF. For the CDR3, the DNA is TGTGCCAGCAGCAGTCCGGGACAGACCAACACTGAAGCTTTCTTT. The chain is built from TRBV7-9 and TRBJ1-1; 7 bases are a match to TRBD1. V gave up 5 bases and J gave up 2 bases; unmatched junction bases: 8. CDR1 and CDR2 (germline): SEHNR, FQNEAQ (reference sequence). This CDR3 region has 15 residues.

The chain is built from TRBV19 and TRBJ1-2, with 11 bases matching TRBD1. The V and J ends lost 5 bases and 8 bases, in that order; junction bases with no gene match: 10. The length of the CDR3 is 15 residues. From germline, CDR1 is LNHDA and CDR2 SQIVND (reference sequence). The CDR3 protein is CASSHPDRGRVGYTF. For the CDR3, the DNA is TGTGCCAGTAGTCATCCGGACAGGGGGCGGGTCGGCTACACCTTC.

As to this clone: At one end, the junction sequence differs from germline, possibly due to a read error. The chain is built from TRBV19 and TRBJ1-1; D is unresolved. CDR1 is LNHDA, CDR2 SQIVND, per germline (reference sequence). This CDR3 has 17 amino acids. Here the CDR3 DNA reads TGTGCCAGTAGAATAGGGAGGGTTGGCCGTAGGGACACTGAAGCTTTCTTT. Its protein is CASRIGRVGRRDTEAFF.

The chain is built from TRBV6-1 and TRBJ1-2; 7 nucleotides agree with TRBD1. Trimming at V came to 2 bases and at J to 6 bases, leaving 12 bases not matched to a gene. CDR3 length: 16 residues. Germline lookup yields CDR1 MNHNS and CDR2 SASEGT. Here the CDR3 DNA reads TGTGCCAGCAGTGAAAAGGCGCAAGGGGGCTGGGATGGCTACACCTTC. It codes for CASSEKAQGGWDGYTF.

This chain links TRBV7-9 with TRBJ2-5, with D unresolved. The CDR3 runs to 14 residues. V was trimmed by 0 bases and J by 0 bases, leaving 5 bases between them. Germline CDR1 SEHNR, CDR2 FQNEAQ (reference sequence). CDR3 sequence reads: CASSLATDQETQYF. The CDR3 bases are TGTGCCAGCAGCTTAGCTACAGACCAAGAGACCCAGTACTTC. The variable domain in full, completed from reference TRBV7-9 and TRBJ2-5, reads DTGVSQNPRHKITKRGQNVTFRCDPISEHNRLYWYRQTLGQGPEFLTYFQNEAQLEKSRLLSDRFSAERPKGSFSTLEIQRTEQGDSAMYLCASSLATDQETQYFGPGTRLLVL.

The chain combines TRBV11-2 with TRBJ2-4, with D possibly being TRBD1 (5 bases). Looked up from germline, CDR1 is SGHAT and CDR2 is FQNNGV. There are 17 residues in the CDR3. V was shortened by 0 bases and J by 1 base, with 13 bases between the two germline ends. The CDR3 nucleotides read TGTGCCAGCAGCTTAGATAGACAGTCAGGGGCCAAAAACATTCAGTACTTC. It specifies CASSLDRQSGAKNIQYF.

The J gene is TRBJ1-3, the V gene TRBV25-1; TRBD1 matches 7 bases. Trimming cost V 2 bases and J 4 bases; bases outside gene matches: 8. The CDR3 covers 16 residues. The germline V gene has CDR1 MGHDK and CDR2 SYGVNS. The CDR3 DNA reads TGTGCCAGCAGTGAAAGTACAGGGGCTTTAGGAAACACCATATATTTT. Residues: CASSESTGALGNTIYF.

This clone has just one count. The rearrangement links TRBV6-5 to TRBJ2-3, with TRBD2 matching 12 bases. Germline values: CDR1 MNHEY, CDR2 SVGAGI. This CDR3 contains 15 residues. J lost 4 bases, V lost 6 bases, and 5 bases had no gene match. CDR3 nucleotide sequence: TGTGCCAGCAGACTAGCGGGGGGCACCTCAGATACGCAGTATTTT. Encoded protein: CASRLAGGTSDTQYF.

The V and J genes are TRBV2 and TRBJ1-5, with 8 positions matching TRBD1. CDR3 size: 14 residues. The germline gives CDR1 SNHLY, CDR2 FYNNEI. The J segment lost 7 bases and the V segment lost 1 base, leaving 3 bases of the junction unmatched. This CDR3 reads CASSEVDRGQPQHF. CDR3 nucleotides: TGTGCCAGCAGTGAAGTAGACAGGGGCCAGCCCCAGCATTTT.

This clone occurred a few times. The chain joins TRBV5-4 to TRBJ2-7; possibly TRBD2 for D (7 bases). Trimming took 6 bases from V and 1 from J, leaving 17 bases between them. The CDR3 extends over 15 amino acids. CDR1 and CDR2 (germline): SGHNT, YYREEE (reference sequence). Here the CDR3 DNA reads TGTGCCAGCAACCGGTGGGGGGGGCCTTCCTACGAGCAGTACTTC. The encoded protein is CASNRWGGPSYEQYF.

About this clone: Within the sample, other DNA sequences also encode this same CDR3. V and J are TRBV5-6 and TRBJ1-3; 9 bases agree with TRBD1. The CDR3 is 14 residues long. V lost 4 bases and J lost 7; bases outside the gene matches: 6. CDR1 is SGHDT and CDR2 is YYEEEE in the germline V gene. CDR3 coding DNA: TGTGCCAGCAGCGGACAGGGGAGGGGCAACACCATATATTTT. It codes for CASSGQGRGNTIYF.